Below are 22 T cell receptor beta chains sequenced from a single sample in a study of T cell responses to AZD1222 COVID-19 vaccine. TCRdb keeps only in-frame clones here, not all; method: immunoSEQ multiplex PCR. The sample contains fewer than 200,000 clones, 88% of which appear only once. The source was peripheral blood, collected 28 days after the second AZD1222 dose. The receptors shown here come from an adult who received the AZD1222 COVID-19 vaccine.

The chain links TRBV7-2 to TRBJ1-1, with 8 positions matching TRBD1. From germline, CDR1 is SGHTA and CDR2 FQGNSA. After removal of 3 bases from V and 1 base from J, the junction contained 1 base not matched to a gene. CDR3 length: 14 amino acids. Here the CDR3 DNA reads TGTGCCAGCAGCTTTGGGACAGGGAACACTGAAGCTTTCTTT. Translating it yields CASSFGTGNTEAFF.

This clone was observed a handful of times. The chain uses TRBV2 and TRBJ1-1; D may be TRBD1 (6 bases). Germline CDR1 reads SNHLY; CDR2 reads FYNNEI. The CDR3 is 14 amino acids. Deletions cut 5 bases from V and 8 bases from J, with 18 bases between. The CDR3 loop reads CASSPDRSTSEAFF. CDR3 DNA sequence: TGTGCCAGCAGTCCGGACAGATCCACCTCCGAAGCTTTCTTT.

This clone occurred a few times. The gene calls are TRBV9 and TRBJ1-1; D might be TRBD1 (5 bases). Trimming cost V 1 base and J 1 base, with 8 bases left between them. The germline V gene has CDR1 SGDLS and CDR2 YYNGEE. The CDR3 is 14 residues long. CDR3 protein: CASSVTGQNTEAFF. The CDR3 nucleotides read TGTGCCAGCAGCGTAACCGGACAGAACACTGAAGCTTTCTTT.

The chain is built from TRBV5-1 and TRBJ1-1; D perhaps matches TRBD1 (6 bases). Trimming left V 5 bases short and J 1 base short, with 12 bases between. The CDR3 runs 14 residues. Germline V gene sequence: CDR1 SGHRS, CDR2 YFSETQ. The chain's CDR3 is CASRVGASNTEAFF. The CDR3 DNA is TGCGCCAGCAGGGTGGGGGCCTCGAACACTGAAGCTTTCTTT.

This chain uses TRBV7-9 with TRBJ1-6; D is unresolved. The CDR3 totals 14 residues. Germline CDR1 SEHNR, CDR2 FQNEAQ (reference sequence). V was trimmed by 5 bases and J by 13 bases, leaving 18 bases between them. The CDR3 DNA sequence: TGTGCCAGCAGCCACGATAGACACCCTGGTCCCCTCCACTTT. It is translated as CASSHDRHPGPLHF.

This chain links TRBV12-3 or TRBV12-4 with TRBJ2-7; 8 bases map to TRBD1. With 8 bases clipped from V and 6 bases from J, the junction kept 6 bases outside the gene matches. This CDR3 region has 12 residues. CDR3 bases: TGTGCCAGCGGCGCAGGGGGCTTCGAGCAGTACTTC. Its protein is CASGAGGFEQYF.

The V call is TRBV28, the J call TRBJ2-4, with D unresolved. Germline values: CDR1 MDHEN, CDR2 SYDVKM. Trimming took off 6 bases at V and 5 bases at J, with 8 bases between the two ends. The CDR3 covers 12 residues. The DNA of the CDR3 is TGTGCCAGCAGCCCGCCCCAAAACATTCAGTACTTC. Its translation is CASSPPQNIQYF.

This rearrangement joins TRBV18 to TRBJ2-1; D gene unclear. Looked up from germline, CDR1 is KGHSH and CDR2 is LQKENI. Trimming removed 8 bases at V and 6 bases at J, with 20 bases between. This CDR3 region has 15 residues. The CDR3 DNA sequence: TGTGCCAGCCAAGGGAAGCCACCTTTAGGCAATGAGCAGTTCTTC. Protein: CASQGKPPLGNEQFF.

This clone was seen once. The rearrangement uses TRBV19 and TRBJ1-1, with 8 bases that match TRBD1. CDR1 and CDR2 from the germline V gene are LNHDA and SQIVND (reference sequence). This CDR3 spans 14 amino acids. V shed 0 bases and J 5 bases; nucleotides not matched to a gene: 2. The CDR3: CASSIDQGATEAFF. CDR3 coding DNA: TGTGCCAGTAGTATAGATCAGGGGGCAACTGAAGCTTTCTTT.

V and J are TRBV4-3 and TRBJ2-5; tentatively, D is TRBD1 (6 bases). V lost 0 bases, J lost 2 bases, and 10 bases lay in between. Per germline, CDR1 LGHNA and CDR2 YSLEER. The CDR3 runs 15 residues. The CDR3 reads CASSQEDSRQETQYF. CDR3 bases: TGCGCCAGCAGCCAAGAGGACAGCCGACAAGAGACCCAGTACTTC.

For this clone: Other DNA sequences of this sample code for an identical CDR3. The V and J genes are TRBV6-1 and TRBJ2-5; no firm D call. CDR1 and CDR2 from the germline V gene are MNHNS and SASEGT. The CDR3 is made up of 14 amino acids. Trimming removed 3 bases from V and 2 bases from J, with 10 bases in between. CDR3 residues: CASSEARGQETQYF. In nucleotides, the CDR3 is TGTGCCAGCAGTGAGGCTAGAGGACAAGAGACCCAGTACTTC.

The chain is built from TRBV9 and TRBJ2-1; D may be TRBD1 (6 bases). V was cut by 3 bases and J by 10 bases, with 14 bases left in between. Germline V gene sequence: CDR1 SGDLS, CDR2 YYNGEE. This CDR3 has 13 residues. As DNA, the CDR3 is TGTGCCAGCAGCGAGGCAGGGGCGATCGAGCAGTTCTTC. It codes for CASSEAGAIEQFF. The full variable domain, rest sourced from reference TRBV9 and TRBJ2-1, is DSGVTQTPKHLITATGQRVTLRCSPRSGDLSVYWYQQSLDQGLQFLIQYYNGEERAKGNILERFSAQQFPDLHSELNLSSLELGDSALYFCASSEAGAIEQFFGPGTRLTVL.

V is TRBV5-1 and J is TRBJ2-7; 14 nucleotides agree with TRBD2. From germline, CDR1 is SGHRS and CDR2 YFSETQ. The V segment lost 3 bases and the J segment 9 bases; nucleotides outside the gene matches: 14. CDR3 length: 17 residues. For the CDR3, the DNA is TGCGCCAGCAGCTGGGGACTAGCGGGGGCCGCCTCCCTCGGGCAGTACTTC. Amino acids: CASSWGLAGAASLGQYF.

The chain combines TRBV29-1 with TRBJ2-1; D gene ambiguous. Germline assignment: CDR1 SQVTM and CDR2 ANQGSEA. The ends were cut back, 6 bases at V and 7 bases at J, with 19 bases in the middle. The CDR3 covers 14 residues. The CDR3 DNA follows: TGCAGCGTGGCTCGAGTAGGTTCTGGTAATGAGCAGTTCTTC. This gives the protein CSVARVGSGNEQFF.

CDR3 in amino acids: CASPEGGRSSGANVLTF. The CDR3 region has the DNA TGTGCCAGCCCCGAAGGGGGTAGGAGCTCTGGGGCCAACGTCCTGACTTTC. This chain links TRBV9 with TRBJ2-6; TRBD1 might be the D (6 bases). V shed 7 bases and J shed 0 bases, with 17 bases lying between them. CDR1 SGDLS and CDR2 YYNGEE come from the germline V gene. This CDR3 is 17 amino acids long. Looking up the rest from reference TRBV9 and TRBJ2-6 gives the full variable domain: DSGVTQTPKHLITATGQRVTLRCSPRSGDLSVYWYQQSLDQGLQFLIQYYNGEERAKGNILERFSAQQFPDLHSELNLSSLELGDSALYFCASPEGGRSSGANVLTFGAGSRLTVL.

The rearrangement uses TRBV6-1 and TRBJ1-5, with a tentative D call TRBD1 (6 bases). CDR1 is MNHNS, CDR2 SASEGT, per germline. This CDR3 is 16 amino acids long. V lost 1 base to trimming and J lost 9 bases, with 19 bases between them. In nucleotides, the CDR3 is TGTGCCAGCAGTGAAGGCTACCCAGGGGTTGCGGGGCCCCAGCATTTT. As protein: CASSEGYPGVAGPQHF.

This clone was counted a few times. The chain uses TRBV10-3 and TRBJ1-1; D not resolved. Germline V gives CDR1 ENHRY, CDR2 SYGVKD. V lost 11 bases, J lost 0 bases, and 13 bases lay in between. This CDR3 spans 13 amino acids. CDR3 bases: TGTGCCTCCCAAGGAGCGCTGAACACTGAAGCTTTCTTT. This translates into CASQGALNTEAFF.

A note on this clone: This specimen includes other DNA sequences encoding the same CDR3. The chain carries TRBV7-3 and TRBJ2-1, with D tentatively TRBD2 (7 bases). The CDR3 runs to 15 residues. The ends were cut back, 2 bases at V and 2 bases at J, with 10 bases in the middle. The V gene's germline CDR1 is SGHTA and CDR2 FQGTGA. In DNA, the CDR3 is TGTGCCAGCAGCTTATCGGGGGGCGCCTACAATGAGCAGTTCTTC. Translated, it gives CASSLSGGAYNEQFF.

The rearrangement uses TRBV19 and TRBJ1-5; D is unclear. The CDR3 sequence is 15 residues long. The germline V gene encodes CDR1 LNHDA and CDR2 SQIVND (reference sequence). V was shortened by 3 bases and J by 0 bases, with 9 bases between the two germline ends. The CDR3: CASSMGSNSNQPQHF. The CDR3 DNA reads TGTGCCAGTAGTATGGGAAGCAATAGCAATCAGCCCCAGCATTTT.

This chain links TRBV4-3 with TRBJ2-1; no clear D. The CDR3 length is 16 residues. The V end was cut by 1 base, the J end by 7 bases, with 17 bases between. Germline CDR1 and CDR2: LGHNA and YSLEER. CDR3 region: CASSQVAEVARNEQFF. CDR3 nucleotide sequence: TGCGCCAGCAGCCAAGTTGCCGAAGTGGCTCGTAATGAGCAGTTCTTC.

The chain combines TRBV5-8 with TRBJ2-5; perhaps TRBD1 as D (6 bases). Looked up from germline, CDR1 is SGHTS and CDR2 is YDEGEE. This CDR3 spans 15 amino acids. Trimming shortened V by 0 bases and J by 1 base, and 10 bases separated the two germline ends. The CDR3 nucleotides are TGTGCCAGCAGCTTGGGGGGGCAGGTCCAAGAGACCCAGTACTTC. This gives the protein CASSLGGQVQETQYF. Variable domain in full (rest from reference TRBV5-8 and TRBJ2-5): EAGVTQSPTHLIKTRGQQATLRCSPISGHTSVYWYQQALGLGLQFLLWYDEGEERNRGNFPPRFSGRQFPNYSSELNVNALELEDSALYLCASSLGGQVQETQYFGPGTRLLVL.

The chain joins TRBV9 to TRBJ2-2, with D possibly TRBD2 on 6 matching bases. Between the trimmed V and J ends, which lost 10 bases and 6 bases, there was a span of 25 bases. The CDR3 contains 16 residues. CDR1 and CDR2 (germline): SGDLS, YYNGEE. Here the CDR3 reads CASSASPGLLSGELFF. The CDR3 bases are TGTGCCTCATCCGCCAGCCCGGGACTCCTATCCGGGGAGCTGTTTTTT. The variable domain in full, with the rest retrieved from reference TRBV9 and TRBJ2-2, is DSGVTQTPKHLITATGQRVTLRCSPRSGDLSVYWYQQSLDQGLQFLIQYYNGEERAKGNILERFSAQQFPDLHSELNLSSLELGDSALYFCASSASPGLLSGELFFGEGSRLTVL.